These T cell receptor beta chains were read from a single sample in a study of CD8 T cells in ankylosing spondylitis. TCRdb recomputed calls from the 5' RACE reads with MiXCR, one row per CDR3 protein. The table lists about 360,000 distinct CDR3 sequences, 20% of them singletons. The material sequenced was blood, either unsorted or a sorted T cell fraction (not recorded which). These receptors were collected from a male donor with ankylosing spondylitis or in good health (not recorded which). The CDR3 runs from the conserved cysteine through the conserved F or W. A D gene is named only where the DNA matches it firmly. Clone size is shown for a subset of rows, as once, few, many or a class of expanded clone.

D	size	V	J	CDR3	DNA
-	few	TRBV29-1	TRBJ2-7	CSAHGGGPYEQYF	TGCAGCGCCCACGGAGGGGGACCCTACGAGCAGTACTTC
TRBD1	-	TRBV7-9	TRBJ2-7	CASSPPETGGSYEQYF	TGTGCCAGCAGCCCCCCAGAAACAGGGGGGTCCTACGAGCAGTACTTC
TRBD1	-	TRBV2	TRBJ2-7	CASTPDRGNEQYF	TGTGCCAGCACCCCGGACAGGGGGAACGAGCAGTACTTC
-	-	TRBV5-1	TRBJ2-1	CASSLVFFRAGAYNEQFF	TGCGCCAGCAGCTTGGTCTTCTTTCGGGCGGGGGCATACAATGAGCAGTTCTTC
TRBD1	-	TRBV20-1	TRBJ2-1	CSAVPRRDREPEDNEQFF	TGCAGTGCTGTACCCCGCCGGGACAGAGAACCCGAAGACAATGAGCAGTTCTTC
-	-	TRBV29-1	TRBJ2-2	CSVVLGASGELFF	TGCAGCGTTGTGTTAGGGGCGAGCGGGGAGCTGTTTTTT
TRBD2	many	TRBV9	TRBJ2-3	CASSDSGRADTQYF	TGTGCCAGCAGCGATAGCGGGAGGGCCGATACGCAGTATTTT
TRBD2	few	TRBV11-2	TRBJ2-1	CASSPPGGDSYNEQFF	TGTGCCAGCAGCCCGCCCGGGGGGGACTCCTACAATGAGCAGTTCTTC
-	-	TRBV5-1	TRBJ1-6	CASSLVMGAGSPLHF	TGCGCCAGCAGCTTGGTAATGGGCGCGGGTTCACCCCTCCACTTT
-	-	TRBV29-1	TRBJ2-2	CSVEGGRNTGELFF	TGCAGCGTTGAGGGGGGTCGGAACACCGGGGAGCTGTTTTTT
-	few	TRBV4-1	TRBJ2-3	CASSPVHSTDTQYF	TGCGCCAGCAGCCCCGTTCACAGCACAGATACGCAGTATTTT
-	-	TRBV29-1	TRBJ2-7	CSVEVQTYEQYF	TGCAGCGTTGAAGTACAGACGTACGAGCAGTACTTC
-	-	TRBV5-6	TRBJ2-3	CASSLDLGRRTDTQYF	TGTGCCAGCAGCTTGGATTTGGGACGTCGCACAGATACGCAGTATTTT
-	few	TRBV29-1	TRBJ2-2	CSATEGGNTGELFF	TGCAGCGCTACCGAGGGGGGTAACACCGGGGAGCTGTTTTTT
TRBD1	many	TRBV29-1	TRBJ2-1	CSVETDREAYNEQFF	TGCAGCGTTGAAACGGACAGGGAGGCCTACAATGAGCAGTTCTTC
-	once	TRBV21-1	TRBJ2-7	CASRYTGRRYEQYF	TGTGCCAGCAGGTACACAGGACGACGGTACGAGCAGTACTTC
TRBD2	few	TRBV5-6	TRBJ2-3	CASSISLAGGPPDTQYF	TGTGCCAGCAGCATCTCACTAGCGGGGGGACCCCCGGATACGCAGTATTTT
TRBD2	many	TRBV12-3/TRBV12-4	TRBJ2-3	CASSFLIRGEDTQYF	TGTGCCAGCAGTTTCTTGATTCGGGGGGAGGATACGCAGTATTTT
-	few	TRBV12-3/TRBV12-4	TRBJ1-6	CASSLGPGISPLHF	TGTGCCAGCAGTTTAGGCCCCGGCATTTCACCCCTCCACTTT
-	few	TRBV29-1	TRBJ2-7	CSVEVLGVEQYF	TGCAGCGTTGAAGTCCTGGGGGTCGAGCAGTACTTC
-	-	TRBV20-1	TRBJ1-4	CSARPWGGTEKLFF	TGCAGTGCTAGACCCTGGGGAGGGACTGAAAAACTGTTTTTT
-	-	TRBV7-9	TRBJ2-1	CASNPPAGTEQFF	TGTGCCAGCAACCCTCCGGCGGGGACTGAGCAGTTCTTC
-	-	TRBV12-3/TRBV12-4	TRBJ2-1	CASSLRNYNEQFF	TGTGCCAGCAGTCTGCGGAACTACAATGAGCAGTTCTTC
TRBD2	few	TRBV7-9	TRBJ2-1	CASSPHGLADGYNEQFF	TGTGCCAGCAGTCCTCACGGACTAGCCGACGGCTACAATGAGCAGTTCTTC
-	many	TRBV7-9	TRBJ2-1	CASSLSPAVGQFF	TGTGCCAGCAGCTTAAGCCCAGCAGTTGGGCAGTTCTTC
-	few	TRBV12-3/TRBV12-4	TRBJ2-5	CASSSGRGLVRETQYF	TGTGCCAGCTCCTCGGGGCGGGGTCTTGTTCGGGAGACCCAGTACTTC
-	-	TRBV5-6	TRBJ2-7	CASSLADGEQYF	TGTGCCAGCAGCTTGGCCGACGGCGAGCAGTACTTC
-	few	TRBV25-1	TRBJ1-6	CASSPVPNSPLHF	TGTGCCAGCAGTCCTGTCCCTAATTCACCCCTCCACTTT
-	-	TRBV2	TRBJ2-1	CASSVGGSSSYNEQFF	TGTGCCAGCAGTGTCGGGGGCTCAAGCTCCTACAATGAGCAGTTCTTC
-	-	TRBV5-6	TRBJ2-3	CASNLPGADTQYF	TGTGCCAGCAACCTGCCGGGGGCAGATACGCAGTATTTT
-	many	TRBV9	TRBJ2-5	CASSGGEETQYF	TGTGCCAGCAGCGGCGGTGAGGAGACCCAGTACTTC